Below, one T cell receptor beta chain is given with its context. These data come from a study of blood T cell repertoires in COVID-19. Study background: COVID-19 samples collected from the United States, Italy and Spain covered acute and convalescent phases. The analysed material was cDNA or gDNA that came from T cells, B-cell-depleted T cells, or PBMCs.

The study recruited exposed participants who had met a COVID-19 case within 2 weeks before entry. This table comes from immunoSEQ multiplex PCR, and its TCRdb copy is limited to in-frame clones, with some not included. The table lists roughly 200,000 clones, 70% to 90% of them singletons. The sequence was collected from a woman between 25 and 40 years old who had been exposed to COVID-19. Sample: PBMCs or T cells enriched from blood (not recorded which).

CDR3 in amino acids: CASSLDGGLYGYTF. The DNA of the CDR3 is TGCGCCAGCAGCTTGGACGGGGGGCTCTATGGCTACACCTTC. The rearrangement links TRBV5-1 to TRBJ1-2, with D perhaps matching TRBD1 (6 bases). From germline, CDR1 is SGHRS and CDR2 YFSETQ. Trimming cost V 0 bases and J 4 bases, with 10 bases left between them. There are 14 residues in the CDR3. The full variable domain, rest sourced from reference TRBV5-1 and TRBJ1-2, is KAGVTQTPRYLIKTRGQQVTLSCSPISGHRSVSWYQQTPGQGLQFLFEYFSETQRNKGNFPGRFSGRQFSNSRSEMNVSTLELGDSALYLCASSLDGGLYGYTFGSGTRLTVV.